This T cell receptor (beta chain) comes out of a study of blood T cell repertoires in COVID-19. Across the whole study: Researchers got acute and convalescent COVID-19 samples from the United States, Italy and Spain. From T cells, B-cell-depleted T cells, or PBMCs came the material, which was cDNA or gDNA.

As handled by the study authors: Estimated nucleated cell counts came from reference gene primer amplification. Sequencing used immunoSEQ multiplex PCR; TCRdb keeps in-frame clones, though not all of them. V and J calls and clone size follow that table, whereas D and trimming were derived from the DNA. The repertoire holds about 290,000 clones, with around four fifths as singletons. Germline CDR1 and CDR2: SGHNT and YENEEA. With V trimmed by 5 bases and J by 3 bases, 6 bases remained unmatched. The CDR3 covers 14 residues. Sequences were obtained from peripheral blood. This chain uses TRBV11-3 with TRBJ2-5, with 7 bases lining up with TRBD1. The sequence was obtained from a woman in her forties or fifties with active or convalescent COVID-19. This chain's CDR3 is CASSPDDREETQYF. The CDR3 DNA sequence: TGTGCCAGCAGCCCGGACGACAGGGAAGAGACCCAGTACTTC. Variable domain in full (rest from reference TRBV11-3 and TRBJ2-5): EAGVVQSPRYKIIEKKQPVAFWCNPISGHNTLYWYLQNLGQGPELLIRYENEEAVDDSQLPKDRFSAERLKGVDSTLKIQPAELGDSAVYLCASSPDDREETQYFGPGTRLLVL.